Included here is one T cell receptor (beta chain) sequence, with context. Its antigen is unknown. Vbeta (60) and Jbeta (13) primers were used in the PCR. Using immunoSEQ multiplex PCR, the repertoire was profiled, and TCRdb retains in-frame clones only, with some absent. The top ten hold around 1.5% of the sample, which has 150,000 to 200,000 clones, around 90% seen once. The sample is drawn from a study of cytomegalovirus exposure and HLA in healthy donors. Study results and caveats: Rare TCR sequences predominated, though certain public TCRs were found in many donors.

The sequenced sample consisted of PBMCs. This TCR derives from a woman aged 18 to 35 in good health and CMV-seronegative.

This chain's CDR3 is CASSLAWGVGDTQYF. The DNA for the CDR3 is TGCGCCAGCAGCTTGGCCTGGGGGGTTGGAGATACGCAGTATTTT. This chain uses TRBV5-1 with TRBJ2-3; tentatively, D is TRBD2 (6 bases). V lost 0 bases and J 5 bases, leaving 13 bases between the germline ends. There are 15 residues in the CDR3. The V gene's germline CDR1 is SGHRS and CDR2 YFSETQ. Together with reference TRBV5-1 and TRBJ2-3, the CDR3 gives the full variable domain: KAGVTQTPRYLIKTRGQQVTLSCSPISGHRSVSWYQQTPGQGLQFLFEYFSETQRNKGNFPGRFSGRQFSNSRSEMNVSTLELGDSALYLCASSLAWGVGDTQYFGPGTRLTVL.